One sample yielded the 20 T cell receptor beta chains listed below, sequenced in a study of T-cell reconstitution after alpha-beta-depleted transplantation in children (dated by TCRdb to the mid-2010s). Receptors were amplified or captured by PCR. The sequencing machine was an Illumina HiSeq 2500. To normalize quantification of the TCRbeta repertoire, the TCR libraries were built with molecular barcoding that relied on unique molecular identifiers. Starting from the raw public reads, TCRdb applied fastp trimming at Q25, assembled clones with MiXCR and retained in-frame beta chains. All rows with the same CDR3 protein become a single entry with the most common DNA and genes. The sample contains under 150,000 distinct CDR3 sequences, about a tenth of them found a single time. About 24% of the sample rests with the top ten. In light of the paper, this sample's treatment or condition label describes: allogeneic hematopoietic cell transplantation with graft depleted of TCRalphabeta T cells and CD19 B cells.

Sequenced material: PBMCs, mostly from graft donor cells, taken 180 days after TCRalphabeta/CD19-depleted stem cell transplant. Receptors originate from a girl in the first two years of life who had a stem cell transplant for combined immunodeficiency, so the T cells may come from the graft donor.

The chain joins TRBV5-6 to TRBJ1-4, with 8 bases lining up with TRBD1. The CDR3 has 18 amino acids. V lost 1 base and J lost 7; bases outside the gene matches: 15. CDR1 and CDR2 from the germline V gene are SGHDT and YYEEEE. CDR3 in amino acids: CASSLLPSLTGGSEKLFF. CDR3 bases: TGTGCCAGCAGCTTGCTTCCCTCACTCACAGGGGGAAGTGAAAAACTGTTTTTT.

This chain links TRBV20-1 with TRBJ1-6; the D gene is possibly TRBD1 (6 bases). V was pared by 1 base and J by 0 bases, with 13 bases between. The length of the CDR3 is 17 residues. Germline lookup yields CDR1 DFQATT and CDR2 SNEGSKA (reference sequence). In DNA, the CDR3 is TGCAGTGCTAGAGGGGGGCAAAAATACTCCTATAATTCACCCCTCCACTTT. Encoded protein: CSARGGQKYSYNSPLHF.

In its sample, this clonotype was seen a few times. The chain uses TRBV28 and TRBJ1-2; D is perhaps TRBD1 (6 bases). The CDR3 runs to 14 residues. Germline V gene sequence: CDR1 MDHEN, CDR2 SYDVKM. V lost 7 bases and J lost 1, with 13 bases in between. CDR3 protein: CASMGGGFNYGYTF. CDR3 sequence (DNA): TGTGCCAGCATGGGGGGGGGCTTTAACTATGGCTACACCTTC.

This clonotype came up many times. The chain couples TRBV7-2 to TRBJ2-7; TRBD2 agrees at 8 bases. V was pared by 2 bases and J by 2 bases, with 5 bases of the junction left unmatched. CDR3 length: 15 residues. Per germline, CDR1 SGHTA and CDR2 FQGNSA. The DNA of the CDR3 is TGTGCCAGCAGCTTAAGGAGCGGGGGTCCCTACGAGCAGTACTTC. Translating gives CASSLRSGGPYEQYF.

Regarding this clonotype: This may stem from a read error, because a much larger clone lies one nucleotide away. The CDR3 region has the DNA TGTGCCATCAGTGTAGGGTACGAGCAGTACTTC. Its protein is CAISVGYEQYF. V is TRBV10-3 and J is TRBJ2-7; unclear D gene. V lost 4 bases, J lost 4 bases, and 5 bases lay in between. The CDR3 extends over 11 amino acids. CDR1 and CDR2 (germline): ENHRY, SYGVKD.

Of note for this clonotype: A clone one base away is much larger, so this may be a read error. The chain has TRBV5-1 and TRBJ2-7, with D possibly matching TRBD1 (6 bases). Germline V gene sequence: CDR1 SGHRS, CDR2 YFSETQ. This CDR3 region has 14 residues. The CDR3 DNA reads as TGCTCCAGCAGCTTGGCCTACAGGGCCTACGAGCAGTACTTC. Its protein product is CSSSLAYRAYEQYF.

This clonotype was observed a few times. The chain combines TRBV6-2 or TRBV6-3 with TRBJ2-5; 11 nucleotides agree with TRBD2. The CDR3 loop spans 16 amino acids. V lost 6 bases, J lost 1 base, and 7 bases stayed unmatched. The germline V gene encodes CDR1 MNHEY and CDR2 SVGEGT. CDR3 DNA: TGTGCCAGCAGCGATACTAGCGGGAGCTTCCAAGAGACCCAGTACTTC. Protein sequence: CASSDTSGSFQETQYF.

This clonotype was detected only a few times. J is TRBJ1-2 and V is TRBV20-1, with 7 bases lining up with TRBD1. The CDR3 covers 18 residues. With 8 bases clipped from V and 0 bases from J, the junction kept 21 bases outside the gene matches. Germline V gene data show CDR1 as DFQATT and CDR2 as SNEGSKA (reference sequence). CDR3 protein: CSTPKPQTGRSANYGYTF. The DNA of the CDR3 is TGCAGTACCCCCAAGCCCCAGACAGGGAGGTCAGCTAACTATGGCTACACCTTC.

Only a few counts were recorded for this clonotype. The rearrangement joins TRBV24-1 to TRBJ2-5, with unresolved D. CDR1 is KGHDR, CDR2 SFDVKD, per germline. V was shortened by 1 base and J by 5 bases, with 4 bases between the two germline ends. The CDR3 consists of 12 residues. CDR3 nucleotide sequence: TGTGCCACCAGTGATTTAGGGGAGACCCAGTACTTC. As protein: CATSDLGETQYF.

This clonotype has just a few counts. V usage is TRBV7-6 and J usage is TRBJ2-3; 13 nucleotides agree with TRBD2. The CDR3 is made up of 17 amino acids. CDR1 SGHVS and CDR2 FNYEAQ come from the germline V gene. The trim removed 0 bases at V and 2 bases at J, leaving 2 bases unmatched. This CDR3 reads CASSLAGLAGNTDTQYF. Written as DNA, the CDR3 is TGTGCCAGCAGCTTAGCGGGACTAGCGGGAAACACAGATACGCAGTATTTT. The complete variable domain, with remaining parts taken from reference TRBV7-6 and TRBJ2-3, reads GAGVSQSPRYKVTKRGQDVALRCDPISGHVSLYWYRQALGQGPEFLTYFNYEAQQDKSGLPNDRFSAERPEGSISTLTIQRTEQRDSAMYRCASSLAGLAGNTDTQYFGPGTRLTVL.

The CDR3: CATSGRQGPRPTDTQYF. The CDR3 DNA reads as TGTGCCACCAGTGGCCGACAGGGACCACGTCCAACAGATACGCAGTATTTT. This rearrangement joins TRBV24-1 to TRBJ2-3, with 7 bases lining up with TRBD1. With V trimmed by 5 bases and J by 3 bases, 13 bases remained unmatched. The germline CDR1 and CDR2 sequences are KGHDR and SFDVKD. The CDR3 is made up of 17 amino acids.

This chain uses TRBV6-5 with TRBJ2-5; 10 nucleotides match TRBD1. CDR3 length equals 16 residues. V trimming: 6 bases; J trimming: 2 bases; junction bases outside the gene matches: 9. The germline gives CDR1 MNHEY, CDR2 SVGAGI. CDR3 loop: CASSLRRGQGQETQYF. The CDR3 nucleotides are TGTGCCAGCAGCCTACGCAGGGGACAGGGGCAAGAGACCCAGTACTTC.

This clonotype has just a few counts. The DNA for the CDR3 is TGTGCCAGCAGTGGTCGCCCTACGTACTACGAGCAGTACTTC. Translated, it gives CASSGRPTYYEQYF. The V call is TRBV2, the J call TRBJ2-7, with no clear D. The length of the CDR3 is 14 residues. Between the trimmed V and J ends, which lost 4 bases and 3 bases, there was a span of 13 bases. The germline V gene has CDR1 SNHLY and CDR2 FYNNEI.

This clonotype was counted only a few times. The V and J genes are TRBV4-3 and TRBJ2-1, with 7 bases that match TRBD1. With 0 bases clipped from V and 2 bases from J, the junction kept 10 bases outside the gene matches. Germline V gene lookup returns CDR1 LGHNA and CDR2 YSLEER. The CDR3 is made up of 18 amino acids. The CDR3: CASSQDPGTVGTYNEQFF. In nucleotides, the CDR3 is TGCGCCAGCAGCCAAGATCCCGGGACAGTAGGCACCTACAATGAGCAGTTCTTC.

This rearrangement joins TRBV20-1 to TRBJ2-1, with 7 positions matching TRBD2. Germline CDR1 is DFQATT and CDR2 is SNEGSKA (reference sequence). The V gene end was trimmed by 1 base and the J gene end by 0 bases; junction bases not matched to a gene: 9. CDR3 length: 17 residues. This CDR3 reads CSARVGVRTSSYNEQFF. CDR3 bases: TGCAGTGCTAGAGTGGGGGTGAGGACTAGCTCCTACAATGAGCAGTTCTTC.

This clonotype was detected ten times or more. The genes are TRBV11-2 and TRBJ2-2, with D unclear. Germline-derived CDR1 and CDR2 are SGHAT and FQNNGV. The CDR3 loop spans 13 amino acids. V shed 5 bases and J shed 4 bases, with 8 bases lying between them. CDR3: CASSSFITGELFF. The CDR3 nucleotides read TGTGCCAGCAGCAGCTTTATCACCGGGGAGCTGTTTTTT.

This clonotype was observed many times. The rearrangement links TRBV5-1 to TRBJ2-3; D not resolved. V lost 0 bases and J lost 1, with 6 bases in between. This CDR3 has 14 amino acids. Germline CDR1 SGHRS, CDR2 YFSETQ. Written as DNA, the CDR3 is TGCGCCAGCAGCTTGGGGCAGCGCACAGATACGCAGTATTTT. Its protein is CASSLGQRTDTQYF.

This rearrangement joins TRBV6-1 to TRBJ2-2, with D possibly TRBD2 on 6 matching bases. This CDR3 contains 13 residues. V shed 10 bases and J shed 3 bases, with 12 bases lying between them. The germline CDR1 and CDR2 sequences are MNHNS and SASEGT. The CDR3 is CATSPGDTGELFF. The CDR3 DNA follows: TGTGCCACATCGCCGGGGGACACCGGGGAGCTGTTTTTT.

There are a few counts of this clonotype. V gene TRBV12-3 or TRBV12-4 combines with J gene TRBJ1-1; a weak D match, TRBD1 (5 bases). With 6 bases removed from V and 0 bases from J, the gap between germline ends came to 29 bases. The length of the CDR3 is 20 residues. The CDR3: CASSRHTVLREIRLNTEAFF. The CDR3 region has the DNA TGTGCCAGCAGCCGCCACACTGTCCTCAGGGAAATCAGGTTGAACACTGAAGCTTTCTTT.

The rearrangement uses TRBV7-9 and TRBJ2-2, with D possibly being TRBD1 (5 bases). CDR3 length: 17 amino acids. V lost 2 bases and J 0 bases, leaving 13 bases between the germline ends. Looked up from germline, CDR1 is SEHNR and CDR2 is FQNEAQ (reference sequence). CDR3 amino acids: CASSLPSTVPNTGELFF. The CDR3, as DNA: TGTGCCAGCAGCTTACCGTCGACAGTCCCGAACACCGGGGAGCTGTTTTTT.